Below, one T cell receptor beta chain is given with its context. The data originate from a study of shared clonotypes between healthy human individuals. This table comes from immunoSEQ multiplex PCR, and its TCRdb copy is limited to in-frame clones, with some not included. The table records about 2.1 million clones, 85% to 95% of them present only once. Naive CD8 cells lacked CD45RO, underwent positive selection for CCR7 and left out terminally differentiated effector memory CD45RA+ cells. This clonotype was obtained from a man aged 18-30 years in good health. Some clones in this sample may be carry-over from other donors' samples. The sample consisted of naive CD8+ T cells from PBMCs.

The CDR3 sequence: CASSFSGQGNQPQHF. The CDR3 coding sequence is TGTGCCAGCAGTTTCTCTGGACAGGGGAATCAGCCCCAGCATTTT. The gene calls are TRBV28 and TRBJ1-5; 9 bases are a match to TRBD1. The germline gives CDR1 MDHEN, CDR2 SYDVKM. There are 15 residues in the CDR3. V lost 3 bases and J lost 4; bases outside the gene matches: 4.